This is a list of T cell receptor beta chains from one sample in a study of cytomegalovirus exposure and HLA in healthy donors. Sequencing was performed with immunoSEQ multiplex PCR; in TCRdb, only in-frame clones are kept and a portion is missing. The data show some 210,000 clones, approximately 80% seen once. The sequenced material came from PBMCs. These receptors originate from a woman aged 50 to 60 in good health and CMV-seropositive. Both conserved end residues are part of each CDR3. A row's size may be missing; if present it is once, few, many or a size class.

CDR3 protein,clone size,V gene,J gene
CASSMGTGIYEQYF,.,TRBV19,TRBJ2-7
CASSLEVRSTDTQYF,.,TRBV4-3,TRBJ2-3
CASSSLAGAEAFF,.,TRBV7-9,TRBJ1-1
CASNPRGQDYGYTF,.,TRBV6-6,TRBJ1-2
CASRGRGHLRDTEAFF,.,TRBV14,TRBJ1-1
CASSHLAGGPPGEQYF,.,TRBV4-3,TRBJ2-7
CASHSGIGDTQYF,.,TRBV5-1,TRBJ2-3
CASSAGQGRTEAFF,.,TRBV6-1,TRBJ1-1
CASSVAGGNSPLHF,.,TRBV9,TRBJ1-6
CASSLAASSGINNEQFF,.,TRBV7-9,TRBJ2-1
CAWKRNGRHNEKLFF,.,TRBV30,TRBJ1-4
CASSLGGGGQETQYF,.,TRBV5-1,TRBJ2-5
CAISEGGYGNQPQHF,once,TRBV10-3,TRBJ1-5
CASRKNRGRGETQYF,.,TRBV27,TRBJ2-5
CASSPDRYGYTF,.,TRBV11-2,TRBJ1-2
CASSPGQGLGYGHTF,.,TRBV4-1,TRBJ1-2
CASSQEAVSLNQPQHF,.,TRBV4-2,TRBJ1-5
CASSRDIEGNQPQHF,.,TRBV19,TRBJ1-5
CASSLGQGLGQPQHF,few,TRBV5-1,TRBJ1-5